This T cell receptor beta chain was identified during a study of T cells after yellow fever vaccination. About the study: Where fractions had low cell numbers, libraries were prepared from them with the SMART-Seq v4 Ultra Low Input RNA kit. Study results and limitations: Compared with primary, the secondary response was weaker and peaked at day 5, not 15. Contamination of FACS-sorted repertoires by abundant clonotypes from the bulk population could occur. Detected again after the booster were most primary-vaccination clones, at about 96% CD4 and nearly 90% CD8.

A single record per CDR3 protein comes from TCRdb applying MiXCR to the 5' RACE reads. The data show roughly 500,000 distinct CDR3 sequences, about a fifth seen once. Germline loops: CDR1 SGHTA, CDR2 FQGNSA. Trimming cost V 1 base and J 4 bases; bases outside gene matches: 8. This CDR3 contains 16 residues. About this clonotype itself: Antigen specificity is unknown.

The origin of this receptor is a man younger than 45 who received the YFV17D yellow fever vaccine. The rearrangement uses TRBV7-2 and TRBJ2-5, with 8 nucleotides matching TRBD2. Sequences were derived from PBMCs, sampled 15 days after the yellow fever booster vaccination. CDR3 residues: CASSLGPTSVSETQYF. DNA for the CDR3: TGTGCCAGCAGCTTAGGGCCGACTAGCGTTTCAGAGACCCAGTACTTC.